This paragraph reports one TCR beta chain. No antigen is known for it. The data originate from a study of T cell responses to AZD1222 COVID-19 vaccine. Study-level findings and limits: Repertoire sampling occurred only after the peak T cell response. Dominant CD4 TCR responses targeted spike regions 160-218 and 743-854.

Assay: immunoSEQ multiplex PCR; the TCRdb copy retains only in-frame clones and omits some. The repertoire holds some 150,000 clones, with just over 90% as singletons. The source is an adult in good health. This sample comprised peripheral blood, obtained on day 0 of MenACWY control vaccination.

Here the CDR3 DNA reads TGTGCCAGCAAAGGGGACGGAACCTACGAGCAGTACTTC. It yields the protein CASKGDGTYEQYF. The chain links TRBV27 to TRBJ2-7; D may correspond to TRBD1 or TRBD2 (5 bases each). CDR3 length: 13 residues. V lost 7 bases and J lost 2, with 12 bases in between. The germline gives CDR1 MNHEY, CDR2 SMNVEV (reference sequence).